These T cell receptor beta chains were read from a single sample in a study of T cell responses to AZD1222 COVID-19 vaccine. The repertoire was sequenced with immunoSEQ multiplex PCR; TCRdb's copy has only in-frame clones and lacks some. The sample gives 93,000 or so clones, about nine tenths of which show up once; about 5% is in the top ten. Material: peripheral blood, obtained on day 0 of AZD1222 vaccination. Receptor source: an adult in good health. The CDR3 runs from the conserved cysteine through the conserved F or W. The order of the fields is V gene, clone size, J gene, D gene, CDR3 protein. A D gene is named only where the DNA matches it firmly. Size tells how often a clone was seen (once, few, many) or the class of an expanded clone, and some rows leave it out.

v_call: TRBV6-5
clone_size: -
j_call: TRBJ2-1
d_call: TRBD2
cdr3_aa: CASGSSGGNEQFF

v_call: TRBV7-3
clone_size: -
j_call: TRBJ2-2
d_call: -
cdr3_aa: CASSFGTTGELFF

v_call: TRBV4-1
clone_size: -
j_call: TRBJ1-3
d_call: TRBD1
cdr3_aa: CASSEGTGIRSGNTIYF

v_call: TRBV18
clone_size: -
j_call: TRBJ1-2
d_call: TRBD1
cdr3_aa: CASSDPTGFGYTF

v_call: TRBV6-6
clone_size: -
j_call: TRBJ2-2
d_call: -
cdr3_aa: CASSFDHNTGELFF

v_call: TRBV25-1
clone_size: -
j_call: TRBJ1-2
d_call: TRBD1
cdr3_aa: CASSAQYRGYGYTF

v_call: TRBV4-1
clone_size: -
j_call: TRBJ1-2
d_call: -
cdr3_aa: CASSSADLSYTF

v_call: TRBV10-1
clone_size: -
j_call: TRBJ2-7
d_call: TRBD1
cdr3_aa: CASKGDRAYEQYF

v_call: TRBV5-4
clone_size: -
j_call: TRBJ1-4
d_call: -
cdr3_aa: CASSLDQGGKLFF

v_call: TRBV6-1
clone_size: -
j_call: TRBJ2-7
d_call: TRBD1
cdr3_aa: CASSETGDRDEQYF

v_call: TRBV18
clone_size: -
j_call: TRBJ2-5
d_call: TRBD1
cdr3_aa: CASSSRQGGETQYF

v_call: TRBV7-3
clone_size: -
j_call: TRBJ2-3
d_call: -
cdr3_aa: CASSLGTGSTDTQYF

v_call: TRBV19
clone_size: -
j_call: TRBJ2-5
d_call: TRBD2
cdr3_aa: CASKDSGGRETQYF

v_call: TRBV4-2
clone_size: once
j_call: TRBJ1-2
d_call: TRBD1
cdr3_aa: CASSQARGTGLGQTRGYTF